The source of this T cell receptor (beta chain) is a study of cytomegalovirus exposure and HLA in healthy donors. General study points: Versus the roughly 670-donor mean, an Asian-associated ancestry cluster reportedly showed fewer N-insertions in a later analysis. Investigators reported approximately 170 TCR beta chains as tied to cytomegalovirus.

In the case of this clone: The target antigen is unknown.

The PCR made use of 60 Vbeta and 13 Jbeta primers. The data were produced by immunoSEQ multiplex PCR, yet TCRdb's version contains in-frame clones alone and is incomplete. The sample records under 200,000 clones, around 78% being singletons. The CDR3 runs to 16 residues. The V gene lost 5 bases and the J gene lost 7 bases, with 21 bases spanning the gap. CDR1 and CDR2 (germline): SEHNR, FQNEAQ (reference sequence). The sequence was obtained from a woman aged 45-59 years in good health and CMV-seropositive. Sequenced: PBMCs. The chain combines TRBV7-9 with TRBJ2-1; D not certain. The CDR3 region is CASSRRLVGLSNEQFF. The CDR3 DNA sequence: TGTGCCAGCAGCCGACGACTTGTTGGCCTCAGTAATGAGCAGTTCTTC.